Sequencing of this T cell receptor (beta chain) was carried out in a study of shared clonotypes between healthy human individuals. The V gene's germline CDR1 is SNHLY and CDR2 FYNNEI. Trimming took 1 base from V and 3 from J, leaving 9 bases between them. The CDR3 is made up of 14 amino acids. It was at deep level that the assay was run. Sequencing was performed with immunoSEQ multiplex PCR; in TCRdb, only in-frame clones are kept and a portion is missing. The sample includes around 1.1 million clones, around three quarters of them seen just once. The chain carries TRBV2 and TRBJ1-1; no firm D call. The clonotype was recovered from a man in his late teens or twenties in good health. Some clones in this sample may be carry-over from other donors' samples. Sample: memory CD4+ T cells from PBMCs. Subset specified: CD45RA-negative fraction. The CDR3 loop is CASSEEEGYTEAFF. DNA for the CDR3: TGTGCCAGCAGTGAAGAAGAGGGATACACTGAAGCTTTCTTT.